These 2 T cell receptor beta chains originate from one sample sequenced in a study of blood T cell repertoires in COVID-19. Assay used: immunoSEQ multiplex PCR; TCRdb lists only in-frame clones, some missing. Seen here are roughly 100,000 clones, about 88% observed once, and the top ten hold about 3%. The material sequenced was peripheral blood. The source of these receptors is a man in his forties or fifties with active or convalescent COVID-19.

The chain recombines TRBV4-1 with TRBJ2-2; 7 bases align to TRBD1. V lost 4 bases to trimming and J lost 2 bases; unmatched junction nucleotides: 7. Germline loops: CDR1 MGHRA, CDR2 YSYEKL. CDR3 length: 16 amino acids. The CDR3 DNA follows: TGCGCCAGCAGCCGACCGGGACAGAGTAACACCGGGGAGCTGTTTTTT. It specifies CASSRPGQSNTGELFF.

This clone was observed a few times. The chain recombines TRBV3-1 (or the pseudogene TRBV3-2) with TRBJ2-3; 7 bases are shared with TRBD2. Per germline, CDR1 LGHDT and CDR2 YNNKEL (reference sequence). The CDR3 runs to 15 residues. V dropped 2 bases and J dropped 0; count of bases not matched to a gene: 2. CDR3 DNA sequence: TGTGCCAGCAGCCAACTAGCGGAGAGCACAGATACGCAGTATTTT. This sequence encodes CASSQLAESTDTQYF.